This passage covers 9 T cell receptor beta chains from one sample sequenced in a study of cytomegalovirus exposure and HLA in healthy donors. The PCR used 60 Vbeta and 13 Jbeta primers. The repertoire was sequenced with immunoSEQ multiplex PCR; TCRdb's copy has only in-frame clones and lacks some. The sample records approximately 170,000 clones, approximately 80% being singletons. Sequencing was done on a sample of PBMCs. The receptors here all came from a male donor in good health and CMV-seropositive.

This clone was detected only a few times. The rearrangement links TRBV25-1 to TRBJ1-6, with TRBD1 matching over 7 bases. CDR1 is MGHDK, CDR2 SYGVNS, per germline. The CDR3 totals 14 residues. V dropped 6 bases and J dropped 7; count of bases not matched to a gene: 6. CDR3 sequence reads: CASRPDRANSPLHF. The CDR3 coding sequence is TGTGCCAGCAGGCCCGACAGGGCCAATTCACCCCTCCACTTT.

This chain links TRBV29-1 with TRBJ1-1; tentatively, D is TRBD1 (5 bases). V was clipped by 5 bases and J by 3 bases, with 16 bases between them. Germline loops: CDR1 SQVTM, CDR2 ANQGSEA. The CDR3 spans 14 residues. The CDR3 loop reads CSVFKDKRDTEAFF. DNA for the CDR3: TGCAGCGTTTTTAAGGACAAGCGGGACACTGAAGCTTTCTTT.

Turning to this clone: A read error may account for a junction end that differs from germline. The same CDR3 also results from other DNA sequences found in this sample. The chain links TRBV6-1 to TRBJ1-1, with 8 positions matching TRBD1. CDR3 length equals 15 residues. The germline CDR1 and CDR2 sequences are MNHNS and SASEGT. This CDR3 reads CASSDRGRGNTEAFF. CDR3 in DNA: TGCGCCAGCAGTGACAGGGGAAGGGGGAACACTGAAGCTTTCTTT.

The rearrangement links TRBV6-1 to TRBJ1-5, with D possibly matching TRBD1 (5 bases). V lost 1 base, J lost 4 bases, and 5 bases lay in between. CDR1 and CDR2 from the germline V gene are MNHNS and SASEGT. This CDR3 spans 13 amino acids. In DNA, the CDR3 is TGTGCCAGCAGTGAAGAGGGGAATCAGCCCCAGCATTTT. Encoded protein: CASSEEGNQPQHF.

In DNA, the CDR3 is TGCGCCAGCAGCTTGGGCAGGGGGACTAATGAAAAACTGTTTTTT. It encodes CASSLGRGTNEKLFF. The chain joins TRBV5-1 to TRBJ1-4; 7 positions agree with TRBD1. The CDR3 loop spans 15 amino acids. The germline CDR1 and CDR2 sequences are SGHRS and YFSETQ. The V gene end was trimmed by 0 bases and the J gene end by 2 bases; junction bases not matched to a gene: 1.

CDR3 in DNA: TGTGCCAGCAGTGAAGAACAGGGAGAGACCCAGTACTTC. Its translation is CASSEEQGETQYF. The chain recombines TRBV2 with TRBJ2-5; possibly TRBD1 for D (6 bases). The CDR3 has 13 amino acids. V was trimmed by 1 base and J by 4 bases, leaving 7 bases between them. Per the germline V gene, CDR1 is SNHLY and CDR2 is FYNNEI.

CDR3 bases: TGTGCCAGCAGCCCGGGACAGGGGAGCTATGGCTACACCTTC. Translated, it gives CASSPGQGSYGYTF. V gene TRBV6-5 combines with J gene TRBJ1-2, with 10 nucleotides matching TRBD1. Germline V gene lookup returns CDR1 MNHEY and CDR2 SVGAGI. The length of the CDR3 is 14 residues. Germline trimming cut 6 bases from V and 4 bases from J; bases unmatched to any gene: 5.

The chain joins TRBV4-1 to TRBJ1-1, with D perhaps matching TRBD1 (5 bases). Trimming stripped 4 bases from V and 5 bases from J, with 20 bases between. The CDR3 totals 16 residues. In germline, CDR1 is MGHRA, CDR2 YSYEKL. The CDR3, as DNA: TGCGCCAGCAGCCTTAGTGGGGCAGGGCTGAGGACTGAAGCTTTCTTT. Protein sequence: CASSLSGAGLRTEAFF.

Here the CDR3 reads CASSVSQGGLGYGYTF. The CDR3 DNA is TGTGCCAGCAGTGTTAGTCAGGGGGGCCTAGGCTATGGCTACACCTTC. This sequence joins TRBV2 and TRBJ1-2; 7 positions agree with TRBD1. Trimming cost V 4 bases and J 4 bases; bases outside gene matches: 12. This CDR3 spans 16 amino acids. The germline V gene encodes CDR1 SNHLY and CDR2 FYNNEI. Based on the CDR3 plus reference TRBV2 and TRBJ1-2, the full variable domain is EPEVTQTPSHQVTQMGQEVILRCVPISNHLYFYWYRQILGQKVEFLVSFYNNEISEKSEIFDDQFSVERPDGSNFTLKIRSTKLEDSAMYFCASSVSQGGLGYGYTFGSGTRLTVV.